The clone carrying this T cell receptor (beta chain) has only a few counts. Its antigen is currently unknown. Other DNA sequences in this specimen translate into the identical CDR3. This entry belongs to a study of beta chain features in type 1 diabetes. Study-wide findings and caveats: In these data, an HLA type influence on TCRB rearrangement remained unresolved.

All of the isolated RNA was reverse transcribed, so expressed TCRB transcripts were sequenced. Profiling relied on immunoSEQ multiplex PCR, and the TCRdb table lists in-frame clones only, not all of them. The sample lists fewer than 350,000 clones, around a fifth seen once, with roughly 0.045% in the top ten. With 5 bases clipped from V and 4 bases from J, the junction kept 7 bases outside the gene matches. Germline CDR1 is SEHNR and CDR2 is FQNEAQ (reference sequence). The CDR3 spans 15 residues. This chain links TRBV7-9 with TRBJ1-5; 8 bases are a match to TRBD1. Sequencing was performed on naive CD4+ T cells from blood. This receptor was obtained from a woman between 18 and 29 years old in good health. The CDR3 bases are TGTGCCAGCAGCCTCGGCACAGGGGGGAATCAGCCCCAGCATTTT. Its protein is CASSLGTGGNQPQHF. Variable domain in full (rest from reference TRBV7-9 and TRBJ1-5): DTGVSQNPRHKITKRGQNVTFRCDPISEHNRLYWYRQTLGQGPEFLTYFQNEAQLEKSRLLSDRFSAERPKGSFSTLEIQRTEQGDSAMYLCASSLGTGGNQPQHFGDGTRLSIL.